Below, 28 T cell receptor beta chains from the same sample are listed, as sequenced in a study of T cells expressing NK-cell markers. After re-calling the 5' RACE reads, TCRdb lists one entry per CDR3 protein, DNA absent. Here the sample table reports about 460,000 distinct CDR3 sequences. Sequenced: blood T cells: a sorted CD56 or NKG2C T cell subset, CD4+ or CD8+ T cells, or bulk PBMC T cells (not recorded which). The receptors here all came from a woman aged 45 to 65 in good health.

The rearrangement uses TRBV6-5 and TRBJ2-1; with no DNA, the TCRdb D assignment of TRBD2 cannot be verified. Germline V gene data show CDR1 as MNHEY and CDR2 as SVGAGI. CDR3 length equals 19 residues. The CDR3 reads CASSYMSPSGRASYNEQFF.

The chain carries TRBV4-1 and TRBJ2-7; the D call of TRBD1 rests on TCRdb alone, since no DNA is present to check it. The germline gives CDR1 MGHRA, CDR2 YSYEKL. The CDR3 runs 15 residues. The CDR3 loop reads CASSQITRGTHEQYF.

The chain has TRBV5-6 and TRBJ2-5; the TCRdb D gene call, TRBD2, has no DNA to confirm it. Per germline, CDR1 SGHDT and CDR2 YYEEEE. This CDR3 is built from 16 residues. The CDR3 loop reads CASSLFWQDFQETQYF.

V and J are TRBV20-1 and TRBJ2-3. CDR1 and CDR2 (germline): DFQATT, SNEGSKA (reference sequence). The CDR3 is made up of 14 amino acids. The CDR3 loop is CSAGRLASTDTQYF.

The chain joins TRBV20-1 to TRBJ2-1. Germline V lookup: CDR1 DFQATT, CDR2 SNEGSKA (reference sequence). The CDR3 has 11 amino acids. Here the CDR3 reads CTGFRNNEQFF.

The chain is built from TRBV10-2 and TRBJ1-5. Germline values: CDR1 WSHSY, CDR2 SAAADI. CDR3 length: 13 residues. CDR3 in amino acids: CASSDSRDSKLHF.

CDR3 residues: CASSLVEGRAGGETQYF. The rearrangement links TRBV5-6 to TRBJ2-5; no DNA is available, so the TRBD2 call from TCRdb remains unchecked. This CDR3 comprises 17 residues. CDR1 and CDR2 from the germline V gene are SGHDT and YYEEEE.

The CDR3 protein is CASRLWQGSETQYF. The genes are TRBV7-9 and TRBJ2-5; TCRdb's D gene call, TRBD1, goes unchecked for lack of DNA. The V gene's germline CDR1 is SEHNR and CDR2 FQNEAQ (reference sequence). This CDR3 is built from 14 residues.

The chain has TRBV5-4 and TRBJ2-3; lacking DNA, the TRBD1 call made by TCRdb goes unchecked. CDR1 SGHNT and CDR2 YYREEE come from the germline V gene (reference sequence). The CDR3 sequence is 16 residues long. The CDR3 spells CASSSGGFGGTDTQYF. Combining the CDR3 with reference TRBV5-4 and TRBJ2-3 gives the whole variable domain ETGVTQSPTHLIKTRGQQVTLRCSSQSGHNTVSWYQQALGQGPQFIFQYYREEENGRGNFPPRFSGLQFPNYSSELNVNALELDDSALYLCASSSGGFGGTDTQYFGPGTRLTVL.

The chain recombines TRBV7-2 with TRBJ2-3; lacking DNA, the TRBD2 call made by TCRdb goes unchecked. From germline, CDR1 is SGHTA and CDR2 FQGNSA. The CDR3 consists of 16 residues. The CDR3: CASSVRTSQSTDTQYF.

V usage is TRBV5-1 and J usage is TRBJ2-1; without DNA, the TCRdb call of TRBD2 cannot be checked. Germline V gives CDR1 SGHRS, CDR2 YFSETQ. The CDR3 covers 13 residues. This CDR3 reads CASGQAGGNEQFF.

The chain couples TRBV20-1 to TRBJ2-1; the TCRdb call, TRBD1, lacks DNA for checking. This CDR3 is 13 amino acids long. Germline CDR1 DFQATT, CDR2 SNEGSKA (reference sequence). The CDR3 spells CSVVGPRSEWQFF.

The genes are TRBV4-1 and TRBJ2-3. The CDR3 loop spans 15 amino acids. CDR1 and CDR2 from the germline V gene are MGHRA and YSYEKL. This CDR3 reads CASSRLGLGTDTQYF.

This chain uses TRBV13 with TRBJ2-1; TCRdb outputs TRBD2, but without DNA this stays unchecked. This CDR3 is 17 amino acids long. Germline loops: CDR1 PRHDT, CDR2 FYEKMQ (reference sequence). The CDR3 spells CASSLRAGPLSWLEQFF.

The chain recombines TRBV5-1 with TRBJ2-2; TCRdb indicates TRBD1, and absent DNA this call remains unverified. Germline values: CDR1 SGHRS, CDR2 YFSETQ. The CDR3 has 16 residues. This chain's CDR3 is CASSPEGSTRAGELFF.

The chain joins TRBV12-3 or TRBV12-4 to TRBJ1-1; lacking DNA, the TRBD1 call made by TCRdb goes unchecked. The CDR3 sequence is 11 residues long. The CDR3 here is CASSFGGGAFF.

V and J are TRBV4-2 and TRBJ1-6; TCRdb's D call, TRBD1, is unchecked because there is no DNA. From germline, CDR1 is LGHNA and CDR2 YNFKEQ. The CDR3 loop spans 15 amino acids. CDR3 sequence reads: CASSQVIGQGPPLHF.

The chain recombines TRBV9 with TRBJ1-4. Per germline, CDR1 SGDLS and CDR2 YYNGEE. The CDR3 is made up of 14 amino acids. CDR3 amino acids: CASSVRPFNEKLFF.

The V call is TRBV27, the J call TRBJ1-3. This CDR3 is built from 14 residues. Per the germline V gene, CDR1 is MNHEY and CDR2 is SMNVEV (reference sequence). The CDR3 reads CASSPITSGNTIYF.

J is TRBJ2-3 and V is TRBV25-1. There are 11 residues in the CDR3. CDR1 MGHDK and CDR2 SYGVNS come from the germline V gene. CDR3 sequence reads: CASTRGSTQYF.

The CDR3 here is CASSLVPLAGETQYF. J is TRBJ2-5 and V is TRBV5-5; TCRdb proposes TRBD2, but this gene call is untestable without DNA. This CDR3 comprises 15 residues. Germline loops: CDR1 SGHKS, CDR2 YYEKEE (reference sequence).

This chain joins TRBV12-3 or TRBV12-4 and TRBJ2-7; no DNA is available, so the TRBD2 call from TCRdb remains unchecked. The CDR3 runs 14 residues. The CDR3 region is CASSPGLAVHEQYF.

CDR3 in amino acids: CASSSGTGDPYEQYF. The rearrangement uses TRBV6-6 and TRBJ2-7; TCRdb outputs TRBD1, but without DNA this stays unchecked. This CDR3 spans 15 amino acids. The V gene's germline CDR1 is MNHNY and CDR2 SVGAGI (reference sequence).

V is TRBV5-1 and J is TRBJ2-1. Germline assignment: CDR1 SGHRS and CDR2 YFSETQ. The length of the CDR3 is 16 residues. CDR3 amino acids: CASSSGGVRSYNEQFF.

J is TRBJ2-1 and V is TRBV12-3 or TRBV12-4. There are 12 residues in the CDR3. CDR3: CASSLDILEQFF.

The gene calls are TRBV7-2 and TRBJ2-1; TCRdb outputs TRBD1, but without DNA this stays unchecked. This CDR3 is 16 amino acids long. The V gene's germline CDR1 is SGHTA and CDR2 FQGNSA. The CDR3 protein is CASSPRDRVVGNEQFF.

The chain uses TRBV24-1 and TRBJ2-3; TCRdb picks TRBD2, but there is no DNA to check that call. The CDR3 contains 16 residues. In germline, CDR1 is KGHDR, CDR2 SFDVKD. This chain's CDR3 is CATSALAGEKTDTQYF.

V and J are TRBV10-1 and TRBJ2-3; the D gene TCRdb calls, TRBD1, cannot be checked with no DNA. Germline V gene lookup returns CDR1 WNHNN and CDR2 SYGVQD (reference sequence). This CDR3 contains 15 residues. CDR3 region: CASSGGTDNTDTQYF.